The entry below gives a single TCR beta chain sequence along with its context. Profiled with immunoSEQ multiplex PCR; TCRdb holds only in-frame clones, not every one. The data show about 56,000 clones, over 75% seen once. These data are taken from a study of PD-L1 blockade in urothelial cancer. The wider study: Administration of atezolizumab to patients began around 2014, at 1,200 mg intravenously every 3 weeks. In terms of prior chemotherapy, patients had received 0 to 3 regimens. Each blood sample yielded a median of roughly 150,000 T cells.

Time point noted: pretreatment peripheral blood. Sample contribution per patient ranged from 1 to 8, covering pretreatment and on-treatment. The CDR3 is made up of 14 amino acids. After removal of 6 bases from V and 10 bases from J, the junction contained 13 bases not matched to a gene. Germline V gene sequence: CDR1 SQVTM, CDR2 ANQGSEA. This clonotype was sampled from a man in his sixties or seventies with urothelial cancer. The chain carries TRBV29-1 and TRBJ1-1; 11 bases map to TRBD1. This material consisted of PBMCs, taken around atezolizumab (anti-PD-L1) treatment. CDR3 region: CSVDKGQGADGAFF. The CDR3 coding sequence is TGCAGCGTCGATAAAGGACAGGGGGCGGATGGAGCTTTCTTT.